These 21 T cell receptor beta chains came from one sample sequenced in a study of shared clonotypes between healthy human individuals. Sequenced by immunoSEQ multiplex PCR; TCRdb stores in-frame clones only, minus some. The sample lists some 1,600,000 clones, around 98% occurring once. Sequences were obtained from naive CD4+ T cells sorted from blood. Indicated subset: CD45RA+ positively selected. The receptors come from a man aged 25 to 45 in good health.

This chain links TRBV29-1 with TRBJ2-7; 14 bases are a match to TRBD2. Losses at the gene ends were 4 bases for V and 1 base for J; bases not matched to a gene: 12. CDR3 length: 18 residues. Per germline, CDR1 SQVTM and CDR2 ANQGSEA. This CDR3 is CSVGRLAGGPRVSYEQYF. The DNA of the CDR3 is TGCAGCGTTGGACGACTAGCGGGAGGGCCGCGGGTTTCCTACGAGCAGTACTTC.

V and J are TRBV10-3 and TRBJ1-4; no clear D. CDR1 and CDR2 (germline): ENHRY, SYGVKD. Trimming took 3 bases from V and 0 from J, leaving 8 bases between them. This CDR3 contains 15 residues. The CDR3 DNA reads TGTGCCATCAGTGACGCACGGACAACTAATGAAAAACTGTTTTTT. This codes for CAISDARTTNEKLFF.

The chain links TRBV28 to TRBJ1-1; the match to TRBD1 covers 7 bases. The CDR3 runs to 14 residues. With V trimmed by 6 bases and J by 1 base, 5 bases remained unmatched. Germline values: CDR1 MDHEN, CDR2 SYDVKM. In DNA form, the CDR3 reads TGTGCCAGCAGACCACAGGGGACGAACACTGAAGCTTTCTTT. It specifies CASRPQGTNTEAFF.

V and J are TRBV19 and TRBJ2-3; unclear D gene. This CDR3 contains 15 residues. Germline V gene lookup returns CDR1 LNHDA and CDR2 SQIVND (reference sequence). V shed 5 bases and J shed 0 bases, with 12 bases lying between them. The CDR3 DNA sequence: TGTGCCAGTAGTTGGTCAGACTCTAGCACAGATACGCAGTATTTT. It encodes CASSWSDSSTDTQYF.

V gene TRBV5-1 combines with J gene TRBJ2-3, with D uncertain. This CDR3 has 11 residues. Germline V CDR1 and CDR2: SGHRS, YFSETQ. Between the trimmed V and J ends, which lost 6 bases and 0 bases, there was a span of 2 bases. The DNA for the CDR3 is TGCGCCAGCATCAGCACAGATACGCAGTATTTT. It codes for CASISTDTQYF.

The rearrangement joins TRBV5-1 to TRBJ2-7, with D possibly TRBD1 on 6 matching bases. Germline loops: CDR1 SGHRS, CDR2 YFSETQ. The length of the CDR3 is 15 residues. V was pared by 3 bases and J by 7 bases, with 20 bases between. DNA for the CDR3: TGCGCCAGCAGCTCCGCCCAGGGGAACCGTATGGAGCAGTACTTC. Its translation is CASSSAQGNRMEQYF. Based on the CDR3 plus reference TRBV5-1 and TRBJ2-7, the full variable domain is KAGVTQTPRYLIKTRGQQVTLSCSPISGHRSVSWYQQTPGQGLQFLFEYFSETQRNKGNFPGRFSGRQFSNSRSEMNVSTLELGDSALYLCASSSAQGNRMEQYFGPGTRLTVT.

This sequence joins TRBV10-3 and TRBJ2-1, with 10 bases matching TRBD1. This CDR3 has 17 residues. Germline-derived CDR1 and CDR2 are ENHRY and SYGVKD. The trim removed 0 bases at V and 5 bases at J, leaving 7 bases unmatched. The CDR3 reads CAISESKGQGTNNEQFF. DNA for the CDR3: TGTGCCATCAGTGAGTCTAAGGGACAGGGGACCAACAATGAGCAGTTCTTC.

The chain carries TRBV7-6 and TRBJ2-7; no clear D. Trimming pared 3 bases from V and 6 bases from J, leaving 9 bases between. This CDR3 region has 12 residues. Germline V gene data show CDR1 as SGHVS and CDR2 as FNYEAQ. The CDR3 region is CASSFGSSEQYF. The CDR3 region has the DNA TGTGCCAGCAGCTTCGGGTCGAGCGAGCAGTACTTC.

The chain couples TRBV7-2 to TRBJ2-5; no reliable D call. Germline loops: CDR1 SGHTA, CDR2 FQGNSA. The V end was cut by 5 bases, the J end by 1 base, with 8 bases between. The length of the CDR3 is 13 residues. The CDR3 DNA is TGTGCCAGCAGCCCCGTGTTCCAAGAGACCCAGTACTTC. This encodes CASSPVFQETQYF.

The CDR3 spells CSVAGQTGQPQHF. CDR3 bases: TGCAGCGTTGCGGGACAGACCGGTCAGCCCCAGCATTTT. The genes are TRBV29-1 and TRBJ1-5; 7 bases are a match to TRBD1. The V and J ends lost 4 bases and 6 bases, in that order; junction bases with no gene match: 6. CDR1 and CDR2 (germline): SQVTM, ANQGSEA. CDR3 size: 13 residues. The full variable domain, its missing parts supplied by reference TRBV29-1 and TRBJ1-5, is SAVISQKPSRDICQRGTSLTIQCQVDSQVTMMFWYRQQPGQSLTLIATANQGSEATYESGFVIDKFPISRPNLTFSTLTVSNMSPEDSSIYLCSVAGQTGQPQHFGDGTRLSIL.

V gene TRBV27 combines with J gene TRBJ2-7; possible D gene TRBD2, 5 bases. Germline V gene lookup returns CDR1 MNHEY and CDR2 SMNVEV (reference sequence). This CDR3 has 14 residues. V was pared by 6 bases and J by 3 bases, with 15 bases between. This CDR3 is CASRGFMGSYEQYF. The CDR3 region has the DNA TGTGCCAGCAGGGGTTTTATGGGGAGCTACGAGCAGTACTTC.

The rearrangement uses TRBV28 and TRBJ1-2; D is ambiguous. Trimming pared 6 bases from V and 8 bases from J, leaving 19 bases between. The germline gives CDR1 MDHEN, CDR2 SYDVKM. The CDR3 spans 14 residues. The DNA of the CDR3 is TGTGCCAGCAGAGACGGGCCCTTACGCCGGGGCTACACCTTC. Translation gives CASRDGPLRRGYTF.

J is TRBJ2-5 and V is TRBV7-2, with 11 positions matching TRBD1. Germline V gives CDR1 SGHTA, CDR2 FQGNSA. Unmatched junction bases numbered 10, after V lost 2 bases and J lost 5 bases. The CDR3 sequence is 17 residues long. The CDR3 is CASSLYARTGGRETQYF. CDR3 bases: TGTGCCAGCAGCTTATATGCAAGGACAGGGGGCCGCGAGACCCAGTACTTC.

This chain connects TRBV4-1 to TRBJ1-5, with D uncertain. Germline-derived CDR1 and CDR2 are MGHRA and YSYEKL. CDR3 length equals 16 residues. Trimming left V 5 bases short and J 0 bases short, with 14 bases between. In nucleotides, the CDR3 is TGCGCCAGCAGCGCCGCCGGGCGGGGTAGCAATCAGCCCCAGCATTTT. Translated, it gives CASSAAGRGSNQPQHF.

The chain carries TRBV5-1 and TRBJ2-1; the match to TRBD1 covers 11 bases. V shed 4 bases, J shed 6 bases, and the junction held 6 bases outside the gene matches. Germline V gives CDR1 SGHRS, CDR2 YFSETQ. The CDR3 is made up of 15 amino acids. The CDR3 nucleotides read TGCGCCAGCAGCCCGGGACAGGGGGACTTCAATGAGCAGTTCTTC. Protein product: CASSPGQGDFNEQFF.

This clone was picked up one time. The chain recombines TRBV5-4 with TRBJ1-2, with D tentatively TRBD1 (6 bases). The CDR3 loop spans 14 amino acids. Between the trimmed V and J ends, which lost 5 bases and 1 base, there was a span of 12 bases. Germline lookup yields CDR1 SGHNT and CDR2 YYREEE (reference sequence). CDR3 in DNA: TGTGCCAGCAGAACTACAGGGAATAACTATGGCTACACCTTC. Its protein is CASRTTGNNYGYTF.

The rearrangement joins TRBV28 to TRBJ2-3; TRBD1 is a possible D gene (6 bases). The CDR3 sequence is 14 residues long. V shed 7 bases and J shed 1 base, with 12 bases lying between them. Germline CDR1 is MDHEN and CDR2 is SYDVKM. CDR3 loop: CASIWGTRTDTQYF. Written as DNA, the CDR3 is TGTGCCAGCATTTGGGGGACACGCACAGATACGCAGTATTTT.

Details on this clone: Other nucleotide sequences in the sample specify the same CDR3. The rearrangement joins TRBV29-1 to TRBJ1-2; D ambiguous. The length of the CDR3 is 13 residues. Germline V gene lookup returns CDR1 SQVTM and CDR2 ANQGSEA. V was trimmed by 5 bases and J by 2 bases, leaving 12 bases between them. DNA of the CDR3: TGCAGCGTTTCAGGACGCCAAAACTATGGCTACACCTTC. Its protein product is CSVSGRQNYGYTF.

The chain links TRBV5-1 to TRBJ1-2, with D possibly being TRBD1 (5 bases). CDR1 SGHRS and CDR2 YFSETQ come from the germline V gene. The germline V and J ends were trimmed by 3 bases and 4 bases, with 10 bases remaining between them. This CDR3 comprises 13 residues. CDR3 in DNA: TGCGCCAGCAGCTCAGGGATACTCTATGGCTACACCTTC. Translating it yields CASSSGILYGYTF.

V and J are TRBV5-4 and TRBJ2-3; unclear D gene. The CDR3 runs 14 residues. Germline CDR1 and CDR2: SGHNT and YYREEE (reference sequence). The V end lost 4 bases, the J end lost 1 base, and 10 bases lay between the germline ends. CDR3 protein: CASSHVQRTDTQYF. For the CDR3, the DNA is TGTGCCAGCAGCCATGTCCAGCGCACAGATACGCAGTATTTT.

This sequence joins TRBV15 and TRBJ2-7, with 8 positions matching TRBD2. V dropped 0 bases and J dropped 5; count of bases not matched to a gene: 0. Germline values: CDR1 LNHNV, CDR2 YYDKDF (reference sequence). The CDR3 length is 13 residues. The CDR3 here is CATSRDSGDEQYF. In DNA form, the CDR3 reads TGTGCCACCAGCAGAGATAGCGGGGACGAGCAGTACTTC.